This is a list of T cell receptor beta chains from one sample in a study of blood T cell repertoires in COVID-19. Clones were read by immunoSEQ multiplex PCR, and TCRdb kept only the in-frame ones, dropping some. The data contain under 250,000 clones, roughly 80% of them singletons. The source material was peripheral blood. The receptors derive from an elderly woman with acute or convalescent COVID-19. Both conserved end residues are part of each CDR3. A D gene is named only where the DNA matches it firmly. Clone size, where shown, is once, few, many, or a class for clones that have expanded.

D gene	V gene	clone size	J gene	CDR3 protein	CDR3 DNA
TRBD1	TRBV5-1	-	TRBJ2-1	CASSWTGGGRYNEQFF	TGCGCCAGCAGCTGGACAGGGGGCGGGCGATACAATGAGCAGTTCTTC
TRBD2	TRBV18	-	TRBJ2-3	CASSPLGGAQADTQYF	TGTGCCAGCTCACCCCTCGGGGGGGCCCAAGCAGATACGCAGTATTTT
TRBD1	TRBV24-1	-	TRBJ2-1	CATSESGTGGYNEQFF	TGTGCCACCAGTGAGTCCGGGACAGGGGGCTACAATGAGCAGTTCTTC
TRBD1	TRBV2	-	TRBJ1-6	CASSGQGNSPLHF	TGTGCCAGCAGCGGACAGGGTAATTCACCCCTCCACTTT
-	TRBV5-1	-	TRBJ2-5	CASSFGRDLATQYF	TGCGCCAGCAGCTTTGGACGGGACTTGGCGACCCAGTACTTC
TRBD1	TRBV7-2	-	TRBJ2-2	CASSLATAGGTGELFF	TGTGCCAGCAGCTTAGCAACGGCAGGGGGCACCGGGGAGCTGTTTTTT
-	TRBV7-3	-	TRBJ2-3	CASSPTLADTQYF	TGTGCCAGCAGCCCGACCCTAGCTGATACGCAGTATTTT
-	TRBV7-9	-	TRBJ2-6	CASSLRGASGANVLTF	TGTGCCAGCAGCTTACGGGGGGCATCTGGGGCCAACGTCCTGACTTTC
TRBD2	TRBV9	-	TRBJ2-1	CASSGTSDSNIQFF	TGTGCCAGCAGCGGGACTAGCGACTCTAATATTCAGTTCTTC
-	TRBV6-5	-	TRBJ1-6	CASSPGVLYSPLHF	TGTGCCAGCAGTCCCGGGGTGCTATATTCACCCCTCCACTTT
-	TRBV5-1	-	TRBJ1-2	CASSSDGVRYGYTF	TGCGCCAGCAGCTCCGACGGGGTGAGGTATGGCTACACCTTC
-	TRBV6-6	-	TRBJ2-5	CASSYTDFIQETQYF	TGTGCCAGCAGTTACACGGACTTTATACAAGAGACCCAGTACTTC
-	TRBV21-1	-	TRBJ2-1	CASSPTDGQSAYNEQFF	TGTGCCAGCAGCCCCACCGATGGGCAATCAGCCTACAATGAGCAGTTCTTC
TRBD1	TRBV7-9	-	TRBJ1-2	CASSLLGQGEGYTF	TGTGCCAGCAGCCTACTAGGACAGGGGGAGGGCTACACCTTC
-	TRBV12-3/TRBV12-4	-	TRBJ1-2	CASSADSNYGYTF	TGTGCCAGCAGCGCTGACAGTAACTATGGCTACACCTTC
TRBD1	TRBV19	-	TRBJ2-2	CASISRTGGFGELFF	TGTGCCAGTATAAGCCGGACAGGGGGCTTCGGGGAGCTGTTTTTT
TRBD1	TRBV5-1	-	TRBJ2-1	CASSLVQGTARYNEQFF	TGCGCCAGCAGCTTGGTTCAAGGGACAGCTCGTTACAATGAGCAGTTCTTC
TRBD1	TRBV19	-	TRBJ1-1	CASSDPGTGANTEAFF	TGTGCCAGTAGTGATCCTGGGACAGGGGCGAACACTGAAGCTTTCTTT
-	TRBV20-1	once	TRBJ2-7	CSASSGGGHEQYF	TGCAGTGCTAGTTCCGGAGGGGGCCACGAGCAGTACTTC
-	TRBV3-1/TRBV3-2	-	TRBJ1-2	CASSPDSRNGYTF	TGTGCCAGCAGCCCGGACTCCCGTAATGGCTACACCTTC
-	TRBV4-1	-	TRBJ2-7	CASSQEEGGSYEQYF	TGCGCCAGCAGCCAAGAGGAAGGAGGTTCCTACGAGCAGTACTTC
TRBD1	TRBV20-1	-	TRBJ1-4	CSARVTGSLFF	TGCAGTGCTAGAGTGACAGGGTCACTGTTTTTT
TRBD2	TRBV11-3	few	TRBJ2-5	CASSLGLAGVSQETQYF	TGTGCCAGCAGCTTAGGACTAGCGGGAGTCTCACAAGAGACCCAGTACTTC
-	TRBV5-1	-	TRBJ1-1	CASSLGLWGREGTEAFF	TGCGCCAGCAGCTTGGGACTTTGGGGGAGGGAGGGGACTGAAGCTTTCTTT
TRBD1	TRBV11-2	-	TRBJ2-2	CASSGTGQGTGELFF	TGTGCCAGCAGCGGAACGGGACAGGGTACCGGGGAGCTGTTTTTT
TRBD1	TRBV27	-	TRBJ1-2	CASSLTGHGYTF	TGTGCCAGCAGTCTGACAGGGCATGGCTACACCTTC
-	TRBV19	few	TRBJ1-3	CASRQFSGNTIYF	TGTGCCAGTAGGCAGTTCTCTGGAAACACCATATATTTT
TRBD2	TRBV5-4	-	TRBJ2-7	CASSVSGGLYEQYF	TGTGCCAGCAGCGTTAGCGGGGGCCTATACGAGCAGTACTTC
-	TRBV2	-	TRBJ1-5	CASSEGDRSNQPQHF	TGTGCCAGCAGTGAAGGTGACAGGTCCAATCAGCCCCAGCATTTT
-	TRBV10-3	-	TRBJ2-1	CAISENDRYNEQFF	TGTGCCATCAGTGAAAACGACAGGTACAATGAGCAGTTCTTC
-	TRBV19	-	TRBJ2-6	CASSIWTQTLSGANVLTF	TGTGCCAGTAGTATATGGACTCAAACACTCTCTGGGGCCAACGTCCTGACTTTC
-	TRBV6-2/TRBV6-3	-	TRBJ2-7	CASSYSPIRGTEQYF	TGTGCCAGCAGTTACTCCCCCATTAGAGGGACAGAGCAGTACTTC
-	TRBV29-1	-	TRBJ2-5	CSVDGGGDRETQYF	TGCAGCGTTGATGGGGGAGGCGACCGTGAGACCCAGTACTTC
TRBD1	TRBV2	-	TRBJ2-3	CARSAGTGRTDTQYF	TGTGCCAGAAGCGCCGGGACAGGACGCACAGATACGCAGTATTTT
-	TRBV6-5	-	TRBJ2-4	CASSYGGAAKNIQYF	TGTGCCAGCAGTTACGGGGGGGCGGCCAAAAACATTCAGTACTTC
-	TRBV19	-	TRBJ1-6	CASSNGGLQNSPLHF	TGTGCCAGTAGTAATGGGGGCCTCCAAAATTCACCCCTCCACTTT
TRBD1	TRBV6-1	-	TRBJ1-4	CASSEAGTGREKLFF	TGTGCCAGCAGTGAAGCTGGGACAGGGAGGGAAAAACTGTTTTTT
TRBD1	TRBV5-6	-	TRBJ2-2	CASSFGQGRNTGELFF	TGTGCCAGCAGCTTCGGACAGGGTAGGAACACCGGGGAGCTGTTTTTT
-	TRBV11-1	-	TRBJ2-1	CASSLGANYNEQFF	TGTGCCAGCAGCTTGGGCGCTAATTACAATGAGCAGTTCTTC
-	TRBV19	-	TRBJ1-1	CASSISQGYTEAFF	TGTGCCAGTAGTATTTCTCAGGGCTACACTGAAGCTTTCTTT
TRBD1	TRBV10-3	-	TRBJ2-2	CAISEGTGRGRGTGELFF	TGTGCCATCAGTGAGGGGACAGGGAGGGGGCGAGGCACCGGGGAGCTGTTTTTT
-	TRBV3-1/TRBV3-2	-	TRBJ1-1	CASKQVRMGTTEAFF	TGTGCCAGCAAACAAGTGCGAATGGGGACTACTGAAGCTTTCTTT
TRBD1	TRBV3-1/TRBV3-2	-	TRBJ1-2	CASSQARGPGYTF	TGTGCCAGCAGCCAAGCCAGGGGGCCTGGCTACACCTTC
-	TRBV29-1	-	TRBJ1-1	CSVSGTRMNTEAFF	TGCAGCGTTTCTGGGACTCGGATGAACACTGAAGCTTTCTTT
-	TRBV29-1	-	TRBJ2-3	CSVELPSTDTQYF	TGCAGCGTCGAACTACCTAGCACAGATACGCAGTATTTT
-	TRBV6-6	-	TRBJ1-5	CASRSEKYSNQPQHF	TGTGCCAGCAGATCCGAGAAATATAGCAATCAGCCCCAGCATTTT
TRBD1	TRBV19	few	TRBJ1-4	CASSGTGGLISEKLFF	TGTGCCAGTAGTGGGACAGGGGGCTTGATAAGTGAAAAACTGTTTTTT
TRBD1	TRBV19	-	TRBJ2-3	CASRQGGTDTQYF	TGTGCCAGTCGACAGGGAGGCACAGATACGCAGTATTTT
TRBD1	TRBV7-9	once	TRBJ2-7	CASSSRTGSYEQYF	TGTGCCAGCAGCTCGAGGACAGGCTCCTACGAGCAGTACTTC
-	TRBV14	-	TRBJ2-4	CASSHDSGSKNIQYF	TGTGCCAGCAGCCATGACAGTGGGTCCAAAAACATTCAGTACTTC
-	TRBV6-5	-	TRBJ1-2	CASSRGQPYGYTF	TGTGCCAGCAGTAGAGGACAGCCCTATGGCTACACCTTC
-	TRBV11-2	-	TRBJ2-1	CASSFEGVPYNEQFF	TGTGCCAGCAGCTTTGAGGGAGTACCCTACAATGAGCAGTTCTTC
TRBD1	TRBV19	-	TRBJ2-5	CASSIGGTGGAETQYF	TGTGCCAGTAGTATTGGGGGGACAGGGGGAGCGGAGACCCAGTACTTC
-	TRBV5-1	-	TRBJ1-1	CASSSGTLGTEAFF	TGCGCCAGCAGCTCCGGGACATTGGGAACTGAAGCTTTCTTT
-	TRBV18	-	TRBJ2-5	CASSPPNGQETQYF	TGTGCCAGCTCACCACCGAACGGCCAAGAGACCCAGTACTTC
TRBD1	TRBV28	-	TRBJ2-7	CASSGPGQGSYEQYF	TGTGCCAGCAGCGGACCGGGACAGGGGTCATACGAGCAGTACTTC
-	TRBV13	-	TRBJ2-1	CASSRLQGKISNEQFF	TGTGCCAGCAGCCGTCTGCAGGGAAAGATCTCCAATGAGCAGTTCTTC